The 31 T cell receptor beta chains reported below all come from one sample, sequenced in a study of T cells in Graves' hyperthyroidism and ophthalmopathy. Researchers took RNA transcripts and amplified the TCR beta CDR3 regions from them. HTBI primers were employed in a first-round RT-PCR of the TCR CDR3. A single record per CDR3 protein comes from TCRdb applying MiXCR to the multiplex PCR reads. The profile shows hundreds of thousands of distinct CDR3 sequences, about a sixth of them singletons. Sequencing input: blood. The receptors derive from a woman in her 30s with Graves' hyperthyroidism.

The gene calls are TRBV7-9 and TRBJ2-5; possibly TRBD2 for D (6 bases). The CDR3 has 16 residues. Between the trimmed V and J ends, which lost 4 bases and 7 bases, there was a span of 22 bases. Germline V gene lookup returns CDR1 SEHNR and CDR2 FQNEAQ (reference sequence). CDR3: CASSSLGLASIATQYF. CDR3 DNA sequence: TGTGCCAGCAGCTCACTGGGACTCGCGTCTATTGCGACCCAGTACTTC.

There are a few counts of this clonotype. The CDR3, as DNA: TGCAGTGCTGGGCGCCGGACTAGCGGAGCGAATGAGCAGTTCTTC. This translates into CSAGRRTSGANEQFF. The V gene is TRBV20-1, the J gene TRBJ2-1, with 10 bases matching TRBD2. Germline V gene sequence: CDR1 DFQATT, CDR2 SNEGSKA (reference sequence). The CDR3 sequence is 15 residues long. Germline trimming cut 5 bases from V and 7 bases from J; bases unmatched to any gene: 11.

This clonotype was seen ten or more times. V and J are TRBV14 and TRBJ2-3, with D maybe TRBD1 (6 bases). The CDR3 sequence is 16 residues long. Germline CDR1 and CDR2: SGHDN and FVKESK. The ends were cut back, 0 bases at V and 2 bases at J, with 12 bases in the middle. In DNA, the CDR3 is TGTGCCAGCAGCCAAGAATCCCAGGGGATCACAGATACGCAGTATTTT. This codes for CASSQESQGITDTQYF.

This clonotype was recorded many times. The chain recombines TRBV7-8 with TRBJ1-2; D perhaps matches TRBD1 (6 bases). CDR1 and CDR2 from the germline V gene are SGHVS and FQNEAQ. CDR3 size: 16 residues. The V and J ends lost 7 bases and 2 bases respectively, with 20 bases between them. In DNA, the CDR3 is TGTGCCAGCACCACATTCTTGGGACAAGGGAACTATGGCTACACCTTC. This translates into CASTTFLGQGNYGYTF.

This clonotype was seen many times. The V and J genes are TRBV20-1 and TRBJ2-7; TRBD1 might be the D (5 bases). Germline V CDR1 and CDR2: DFQATT, SNEGSKA (reference sequence). Between the trimmed V and J ends, which lost 6 bases and 6 bases, there was a span of 21 bases. This CDR3 has 14 amino acids. The CDR3 sequence is CSAGAEPVSPEQYF. DNA for the CDR3: TGCAGTGCAGGGGCAGAGCCAGTGAGTCCCGAGCAGTACTTC.

This clonotype came up a few times. The DNA of the CDR3 is TGTGCCTGGAGTCTAGCCCGACTAGCGGGAGGGAGGGTAGGAGAGACCCAGTACTTC. This translates into CAWSLARLAGGRVGETQYF. This chain connects TRBV30 to TRBJ2-5; 14 positions match TRBD2. CDR3 length: 19 amino acids. V dropped 2 bases and J dropped 4; count of bases not matched to a gene: 15. Germline values: CDR1 GTSNPN, CDR2 SVGIG (reference sequence). Full variable domain (remainder filled in from reference TRBV30 and TRBJ2-5): SQTIHQWPATLVQPVGSPLSLECTVEGTSNPNLYWYRQAAGRGLQLLFYSVGIGQISSEVPQNLSASRPQDRQFILSSKKLLLSDSGFYLCAWSLARLAGGRVGETQYFGPGTRLLVL.

The chain carries TRBV5-1 and TRBJ2-3; D is unclear. The CDR3 has 14 residues. Per germline, CDR1 SGHRS and CDR2 YFSETQ. Trimming took 4 bases from V and 2 from J, leaving 11 bases between them. The CDR3 here is CASSQNAHTDTQYF. CDR3 DNA: TGCGCCAGCAGCCAGAACGCCCACACAGATACGCAGTATTTT.

This clonotype was seen repeatedly, ten times or more. The chain has TRBV27 and TRBJ1-2, with TRBD1 matching 7 bases. Germline-derived CDR1 and CDR2 are MNHEY and SMNVEV (reference sequence). The CDR3 covers 14 residues. V was clipped by 5 bases and J by 5 bases; unmatched bases: 8. The CDR3 region has the DNA TGTGCCAGCAGTCCGGACAGGACTGCGTATGGCTACACCTTC. Its protein product is CASSPDRTAYGYTF.

The chain has TRBV12-5 and TRBJ2-1; 10 bases agree with TRBD2. Germline values: CDR1 LGHNT, CDR2 FRNRAP. CDR3 length: 14 residues. The J segment lost 6 bases and the V segment lost 4 bases, leaving 3 bases of the junction unmatched. The CDR3 spells CASGSSGRVNEQFF. The CDR3 region has the DNA TGTGCTAGTGGTTCGAGCGGGAGGGTCAATGAGCAGTTCTTC. Looking up the rest from reference TRBV12-5 and TRBJ2-1 gives the full variable domain: DARVTQTPRHKVTEMGQEVTMRCQPILGHNTVFWYRQTMMQGLELLAYFRNRAPLDDSGMPKDRFSAEMPDATLATLKIQPSEPRDSAVYFCASGSSGRVNEQFFGPGTRLTVL.

This clonotype came up a few times. The genes are TRBV4-3 and TRBJ2-7; TRBD2 matches 9 bases. The CDR3 sequence is 18 residues long. The germline V gene has CDR1 LGHNA and CDR2 YSLEER. The V gene end was trimmed by 0 bases and the J gene end by 5 bases; junction bases not matched to a gene: 14. CDR3 nucleotide sequence: TGCGCCAGCAGCCAAGATTTTATTGCTAGCGGGAAGTACCACGAGCAGTACTTC. Translation: CASSQDFIASGKYHEQYF.

The chain is built from TRBV19 and TRBJ1-1, with TRBD1 identical over 7 bases. In germline, CDR1 is LNHDA, CDR2 SQIVND (reference sequence). The ends lost 1 base at V and 5 bases at J; junction bases unmatched: 10. The CDR3 has 16 amino acids. The CDR3 coding sequence is TGTGCCAGTAGTATAGGCCAGGGGGTTTGGCGGACTGAAGCTTTCTTT. Its translation is CASSIGQGVWRTEAFF.

This clonotype came up many times. The J gene is TRBJ1-6, the V gene TRBV6-1, with D perhaps TRBD1 (5 bases). This CDR3 is 16 amino acids long. The germline V gene has CDR1 MNHNS and CDR2 SASEGT. Trimming pared 5 bases from V and 8 bases from J, leaving 19 bases between. As DNA, the CDR3 is TGTGCCAGCAGTTCCCCGGCGGGCAGGGCGGATTCACCCCTCCACTTT. It is translated as CASSSPAGRADSPLHF.

This rearrangement joins TRBV5-1 to TRBJ1-1; TRBD1 matches 7 bases. CDR1 is SGHRS, CDR2 YFSETQ, per germline. The V segment lost 4 bases and the J segment 0 bases; nucleotides outside the gene matches: 3. The CDR3 has 14 amino acids. CDR3 sequence (DNA): TGCGCCAGCAGCGACACAGGGGTGAACACTGAAGCTTTCTTT. It codes for CASSDTGVNTEAFF.

This clonotype occurred many times. V gene TRBV7-9 combines with J gene TRBJ2-3, with TRBD2 identical over 10 bases. Germline V lookup: CDR1 SEHNR, CDR2 FQNEAQ (reference sequence). The CDR3 contains 16 residues. With V trimmed by 4 bases and J by 6 bases, 10 bases remained unmatched. The CDR3 region has the DNA TGTGCCAGCAGCTCTACAGCTAGCGGGAGTCTGGATACGCAGTATTTT. The encoded protein is CASSSTASGSLDTQYF.

This clonotype was detected ten times or more. The chain has TRBV12-3 or TRBV12-4 and TRBJ1-1; the D is unclear. The CDR3 is 13 residues long. V was shortened by 6 bases and J by 2 bases, with 10 bases between the two germline ends. CDR3 bases: TGTGCCAGCAGACCCCTGATAAACACTGAAGCTTTCTTT. This gives the protein CASRPLINTEAFF.

This clonotype has more than one count but fewer than ten. V gene TRBV4-2 combines with J gene TRBJ1-1; D unresolved. V shed 3 bases and J shed 4 bases, with 9 bases lying between them. Germline CDR1 and CDR2: LGHNA and YNFKEQ. The length of the CDR3 is 13 residues. The DNA of the CDR3 is TGTGCCAGCAGCCAGGCCCGGAGCACTGAAGCTTTCTTT. The encoded protein is CASSQARSTEAFF.

There are many counts of this clonotype. The chain uses TRBV28 and TRBJ2-7, with 7 bases fitting TRBD2. This CDR3 is built from 14 residues. CDR1 is MDHEN, CDR2 SYDVKM, per germline. With 6 bases clipped from V and 4 bases from J, the junction kept 9 bases outside the gene matches. CDR3 nucleotide sequence: TGTGCCAGCAGCCACGGGACTAACCTTTACGAGCAGTACTTC. It yields the protein CASSHGTNLYEQYF.

V and J are TRBV28 and TRBJ2-7; D is perhaps TRBD1 (6 bases). Trimming took off 6 bases at V and 5 bases at J, with 11 bases between the two ends. Germline V gene lookup returns CDR1 MDHEN and CDR2 SYDVKM. The CDR3 has 12 amino acids. In DNA, the CDR3 is TGTGCCAGCAGAGATACAGGGAACGAGCAGTACTTC. Encoded protein: CASRDTGNEQYF. Full variable domain (outside the CDR3, taken from reference TRBV28 and TRBJ2-7): DVKVTQSSRYLVKRTGEKVFLECVQDMDHENMFWYRQDPGLGLRLIYFSYDVKMKEKGDIPEGYSVSREKKERFSLILESASTNQTSMYLCASRDTGNEQYFGPGTRLTVT.

This clonotype was counted ten times or more. The chain employs TRBV6-2 or TRBV6-3 and TRBJ2-5; D is perhaps TRBD1 (5 bases). The CDR3 consists of 13 residues. Trimming took 6 bases from V and 0 from J, leaving 8 bases between them. CDR1 MNHEY and CDR2 SVGEGT come from the germline V gene. CDR3 DNA: TGTGCCAGCAGCTCAGGGTACCAAGAGACCCAGTACTTC. Translating gives CASSSGYQETQYF.

This clonotype was recorded at least ten times. Compared with germline, one end of the junction differs, possibly owing to a read error. This sequence joins TRBV6-2 or TRBV6-3 and TRBJ2-5; possibly TRBD1 for D (5 bases). The length of the CDR3 is 13 residues. The germline V gene has CDR1 MNHEY and CDR2 SVGEGT. This CDR3 is CASSRTRQGTQYF. CDR3 DNA: TGTGCCAGCAGTCGGACAAGACAAGGGACCCAGTACTTC.

This clonotype has at least ten counts. The chain joins TRBV6-1 to TRBJ2-1; the match to TRBD2 covers 11 bases. V dropped 8 bases and J dropped 9; count of bases not matched to a gene: 6. Germline V CDR1 and CDR2: MNHNS, SASEGT. The CDR3 is 13 residues long. This CDR3 is CASALAGGGEQFF. The CDR3 DNA follows: TGTGCCAGCGCTCTAGCGGGAGGTGGTGAGCAGTTCTTC.

The table lists this clonotype with many counts. The CDR3 DNA reads as TGTGCCAGCAGCTTATCAGCGGGAGGGCCGAGCGAGCAGTACTTC. Its protein product is CASSLSAGGPSEQYF. The chain employs TRBV11-1 and TRBJ2-7; the match to TRBD2 covers 10 bases. V lost 2 bases and J lost 6; bases outside the gene matches: 7. The CDR3 is made up of 15 amino acids. Germline CDR1 reads SGHAT; CDR2 reads FQDESV (reference sequence).

J is TRBJ2-3 and V is TRBV19; 11 bases line up with TRBD2. The CDR3 sequence is 19 residues long. The J segment lost 6 bases and the V segment lost 0 bases, leaving 14 bases of the junction unmatched. Germline V gives CDR1 LNHDA, CDR2 SQIVND (reference sequence). As DNA, the CDR3 is TGTGCCAGTAGTATAGAGGGCCCAACTGTAGCGGGAGGGCCGGATACGCAGTATTTT. Its translation: CASSIEGPTVAGGPDTQYF. The complete variable domain, with remaining parts taken from reference TRBV19 and TRBJ2-3, reads DGGITQSPKYLFRKEGQNVTLSCEQNLNHDAMYWYRQDPGQGLRLIYYSQIVNDFQKGDIAEGYSVSREKKESFPLTVTSAQKNPTAFYLCASSIEGPTVAGGPDTQYFGPGTRLTVL.

This chain uses TRBV29-1 with TRBJ1-2, with 8 bases identical to TRBD1. Germline values: CDR1 SQVTM, CDR2 ANQGSEA. The CDR3 runs 13 residues. V was clipped by 6 bases and J by 7 bases; unmatched bases: 10. The CDR3 bases are TGCAGCGTGCAACCGGGACAGGCTCCTGGCTACACCTTC. Translated, it gives CSVQPGQAPGYTF.

The chain couples TRBV4-2 to TRBJ1-1; 9 positions match TRBD1. The CDR3 length is 15 residues. V lost 2 bases to trimming and J lost 1 base; unmatched junction nucleotides: 2. CDR1 and CDR2 from the germline V gene are LGHNA and YNFKEQ. In nucleotides, the CDR3 is TGTGCCAGCAGCCAACCGGGACAGGGGAACACTGAAGCTTTCTTT. Encoded protein: CASSQPGQGNTEAFF.

This clonotype was detected a few times. The chain recombines TRBV2 with TRBJ2-1; 9 nucleotides line up with TRBD1. This CDR3 has 15 amino acids. Losses at the gene ends were 7 bases for V and 1 base for J; bases not matched to a gene: 5. The germline V gene has CDR1 SNHLY and CDR2 FYNNEI. CDR3 sequence (DNA): TGTGCCAGCATGAGGGACAGGGAATCCTACAATGAGCAGTTCTTC. Encoded protein: CASMRDRESYNEQFF.

This clonotype has more than one count but fewer than ten. This chain uses TRBV20-1 with TRBJ2-3; D possibly corresponds to TRBD1 (5 bases). Germline CDR1 reads DFQATT; CDR2 reads SNEGSKA (reference sequence). This CDR3 is 17 amino acids long. V was shortened by 1 base and J by 0 bases, with 17 bases between the two germline ends. This chain's CDR3 is CSARAQGRTASTDTQYF. For the CDR3, the DNA is TGCAGTGCTAGAGCCCAGGGAAGGACCGCTAGCACAGATACGCAGTATTTT.

This chain connects TRBV7-3 to TRBJ1-1; TRBD1 agrees at 7 bases. After removal of 4 bases from V and 10 bases from J, the junction contained 12 bases not matched to a gene. In germline, CDR1 is SGHTA, CDR2 FQGTGA. This CDR3 has 14 amino acids. This CDR3 reads CASSSRQGGSVAFF. CDR3 in DNA: TGTGCCAGCAGCTCCCGACAGGGAGGGAGCGTAGCTTTCTTT.

This clonotype was recorded at least ten times. The CDR3 DNA sequence: TGTGCCAGCAGCTCACAAGGACAGGGATATGGCTACACCTTC. It is translated as CASSSQGQGYGYTF. The chain combines TRBV11-2 with TRBJ1-2; TRBD1 matches 8 bases. V gave up 4 bases and J gave up 5 bases; unmatched junction bases: 6. Germline lookup yields CDR1 SGHAT and CDR2 FQNNGV. The CDR3 extends over 14 amino acids.

The table lists this clonotype with many counts. V gene TRBV5-8 combines with J gene TRBJ2-1; D gene uncertain. Germline CDR1 and CDR2: SGHTS and YDEGEE. The CDR3 covers 14 residues. Trimming removed 3 bases from V and 9 bases from J, with 16 bases in between. CDR3 coding DNA: TGTGCCAGCAGCTCCTCGATAGTCCTCCTTGAGCAGTTCTTC. Its protein product is CASSSSIVLLEQFF. The complete variable domain, with remaining parts taken from reference TRBV5-8 and TRBJ2-1, reads EAGVTQSPTHLIKTRGQQATLRCSPISGHTSVYWYQQALGLGLQFLLWYDEGEERNRGNFPPRFSGRQFPNYSSELNVNALELEDSALYLCASSSSIVLLEQFFGPGTRLTVL.

The chain joins TRBV6-1 to TRBJ2-3, with no clear D. CDR3 size: 11 residues. V lost 7 bases to trimming and J lost 5 bases, with 7 bases between them. Germline V gene lookup returns CDR1 MNHNS and CDR2 SASEGT. The CDR3 bases are TGTGCCAGCATGGGCATAGATACGCAGTATTTT. It specifies CASMGIDTQYF.